Each of the 26 T cell receptor beta chains below was sequenced from the same sample in a study of graft-versus-host responses after intestinal transplantation. What these receptors recognize is not known. Only in-frame clones appear in the TCRdb table, and some are missing; sequencing was by immunoSEQ multiplex PCR. The data show roughly 120,000 clones, around 95% seen once. Sequencing was performed on unstimulated CD8+ T cells sorted from spleen or lymph node cells, taken before intestinal transplant. Receptors originate from a human donor who received an intestinal transplant.

The V call is TRBV9, the J call TRBJ2-7; TRBD2 matches 10 bases. The CDR3 runs 14 residues. J gave up 2 bases and V 3 bases, and 2 bases lay outside the gene matches. The germline CDR1 and CDR2 sequences are SGDLS and YYNGEE. The CDR3 spells CASSDSGRPYEQYF. Here the CDR3 DNA reads TGTGCCAGCAGCGATAGCGGGAGGCCCTACGAGCAGTACTTC.

CDR3 amino acids: CASKGEVESSYEQYF. In nucleotides, the CDR3 is TGTGCCAGCAAAGGGGAAGTCGAGAGCTCCTACGAGCAGTACTTC. The gene calls are TRBV2 and TRBJ2-7; possibly TRBD1 for D (5 bases). Germline values: CDR1 SNHLY, CDR2 FYNNEI. The CDR3 loop spans 15 amino acids. V lost 7 bases and J lost 0, with 16 bases in between.

The chain uses TRBV28 and TRBJ1-1; D is ambiguous. CDR1 is MDHEN and CDR2 is SYDVKM in the germline V gene. The CDR3 contains 15 residues. V lost 6 bases to trimming and J lost 0 bases, with 14 bases between them. The CDR3 region has the DNA TGTGCCAGCAGCCCTTCCCGTCCTCTGAACACTGAAGCTTTCTTT. Encoded protein: CASSPSRPLNTEAFF.

This clone was seen only once. This chain links TRBV9 with TRBJ2-7; 11 bases fit TRBD2. V was pared by 4 bases and J by 4 bases, with 13 bases of the junction left unmatched. The germline V gene encodes CDR1 SGDLS and CDR2 YYNGEE. CDR3 size: 17 residues. The CDR3 DNA reads TGTGCCAGCAGCCCTAGCGGGGGACTAGCGGTCTGGTACGAGCAGTACTTC. This encodes CASSPSGGLAVWYEQYF.

Comment on this clone: The sample carries other DNA sequences with the same CDR3. The gene calls are TRBV6-5 and TRBJ1-5; D is undetermined. Trimming pared 0 bases from V and 4 bases from J, leaving 10 bases between. Germline CDR1 and CDR2: MNHEY and SVGAGI. This CDR3 region has 15 residues. The CDR3 region is CASSYSGQPNQPQHF. CDR3 DNA: TGTGCCAGCAGTTACTCAGGGCAGCCAAATCAGCCCCAGCATTTT.

V usage is TRBV4-1 and J usage is TRBJ2-7; D call uncertain. Trimming left V 1 base short and J 5 bases short, with 15 bases between. The germline V gene has CDR1 MGHRA and CDR2 YSYEKL. The CDR3 covers 15 residues. The CDR3 region has the DNA TGCGCCAGCAGCCAAGTAAAGTCCTATGTCCACGAGCAGTACTTC. It codes for CASSQVKSYVHEQYF.

This clone was detected only once. J is TRBJ2-7 and V is TRBV28; weak D call: TRBD2 (5 bases). Per germline, CDR1 MDHEN and CDR2 SYDVKM. The CDR3 spans 15 residues. Trimming left V 4 bases short and J 0 bases short, with 13 bases between. DNA of the CDR3: TGTGCCAGCAGTTCACGAGCGGAGAGCTCCTACGAGCAGTACTTC. This sequence encodes CASSSRAESSYEQYF.

This clone was observed once. The chain couples TRBV2 to TRBJ2-7; 9 bases line up with TRBD1. The length of the CDR3 is 15 residues. Germline V gene sequence: CDR1 SNHLY, CDR2 FYNNEI. With V trimmed by 1 base and J by 3 bases, 4 bases remained unmatched. CDR3 amino acids: CASSEEPGQGYEQYF. The CDR3 nucleotides are TGTGCCAGCAGTGAAGAACCGGGACAGGGCTACGAGCAGTACTTC.

This chain uses TRBV28 with TRBJ1-2; 7 positions agree with TRBD1. CDR3 length equals 14 residues. The V gene end was trimmed by 2 bases and the J gene end by 0 bases; junction bases not matched to a gene: 0. The V gene's germline CDR1 is MDHEN and CDR2 SYDVKM. The CDR3 reads CASSLQGANYGYTF. The CDR3 region has the DNA TGTGCCAGCAGTTTACAGGGGGCTAACTATGGCTACACCTTC.

V and J are TRBV4-3 and TRBJ1-1, with 9 positions matching TRBD1. CDR1 is LGHNA and CDR2 is YSLEER in the germline V gene. The junction had 8 bases not matched to a gene; V was cut back by 4 bases and J by 11 bases. The CDR3 is 13 residues long. CDR3 loop: CASSLGWGQGAFF. CDR3 in DNA: TGCGCCAGCAGCCTGGGCTGGGGACAGGGCGCTTTCTTT.

This clone was picked up one time. The chain carries TRBV19 and TRBJ1-5, with D possibly being TRBD1 (6 bases). The length of the CDR3 is 14 residues. CDR1 is LNHDA and CDR2 is SQIVND in the germline V gene (reference sequence). V lost 6 bases and J lost 7, with 16 bases in between. The CDR3 region is CASRARGANQPQHF. The CDR3 region has the DNA TGTGCCAGTAGAGCACGGGGGGCTAACCAGCCCCAGCATTTT. Complete variable domain (other parts from reference TRBV19 and TRBJ1-5): DGGITQSPKYLFRKEGQNVTLSCEQNLNHDAMYWYRQDPGQGLRLIYYSQIVNDFQKGDIAEGYSVSREKKESFPLTVTSAQKNPTAFYLCASRARGANQPQHFGDGTRLSIL.

V and J are TRBV7-2 and TRBJ2-1; 7 bases fit TRBD2. J lost 9 bases, V lost 5 bases, and 10 bases had no gene match. The V gene's germline CDR1 is SGHTA and CDR2 FQGNSA. The CDR3 loop spans 14 amino acids. This chain's CDR3 is CASSPLREWTEQFF. CDR3 sequence (DNA): TGTGCCAGCAGCCCCCTGCGGGAGTGGACTGAGCAGTTCTTC.

A remark on this clone: One junction end disagrees with the germline gene, perhaps due to a read error. V and J are TRBV7-7 and TRBJ2-7, with TRBD2 matching 10 bases. There are 15 residues in the CDR3. Germline loops: CDR1 SSHAT, CDR2 FNYEAQ (reference sequence). CDR3 in DNA: TGTGCTAGCAGCTTAGGGAGCGGGAGGGACTACGAGCAGTACTTC. Its protein is CASSLGSGRDYEQYF.

V usage is TRBV9 and J usage is TRBJ2-1, with 8 bases aligning to TRBD1. This CDR3 contains 18 residues. Germline CDR1 and CDR2: SGDLS and YYNGEE. Unmatched junction bases numbered 13, after V lost 2 bases and J lost 3 bases. Here the CDR3 DNA reads TGTGCCAGCAGCGTTATTCCCTCCGGGACAGGCCTCTACAATGAGCAGTTCTTC. This encodes CASSVIPSGTGLYNEQFF.

The V and J genes are TRBV4-3 and TRBJ2-3, with 7 bases that match TRBD2. Germline CDR1 LGHNA, CDR2 YSLEER. The CDR3 runs 18 residues. V trimming: 1 base; J trimming: 2 bases; junction bases outside the gene matches: 12. CDR3 amino acids: CASSQGVGREPSTDTQYF. The CDR3 DNA follows: TGCGCCAGCAGCCAAGGTGTCGGGCGGGAGCCCTCCACAGATACGCAGTATTTT.

The rearrangement uses TRBV5-1 and TRBJ1-1; a possible D gene is TRBD1 (5 bases). This CDR3 spans 13 amino acids. V lost 7 bases to trimming and J lost 11 bases, with 21 bases between them. Germline CDR1 and CDR2: SGHRS and YFSETQ. The CDR3 region has the DNA TGCGCCAGCCGGCCAGGGTTGTCGTTGGGTGCTTTCTTT. It yields the protein CASRPGLSLGAFF.

The chain combines TRBV13 with TRBJ2-7; perhaps TRBD2 as D (5 bases). The V and J ends lost 5 bases and 1 base respectively, with 12 bases between them. Germline values: CDR1 PRHDT, CDR2 FYEKMQ (reference sequence). The CDR3 contains 14 residues. The CDR3 reads CASSPRTSSYEQYF. The CDR3 bases are TGTGCCAGCAGCCCCCGGACTTCATCCTACGAGCAGTACTTC.

The gene calls are TRBV7-3 and TRBJ2-2; TRBD2 agrees at 11 bases. Trimming cost V 2 bases and J 6 bases; bases outside gene matches: 8. Germline CDR1 and CDR2: SGHTA and FQGTGA. The CDR3 sequence is 17 residues long. CDR3 amino acids: CASSLGTSGVRAGELFF. CDR3 DNA: TGTGCCAGCAGCTTAGGGACTAGCGGAGTTCGGGCCGGGGAGCTGTTTTTT.

V usage is TRBV28 and J usage is TRBJ2-1; TRBD2 matches at 9 bases. CDR1 and CDR2 from the germline V gene are MDHEN and SYDVKM. This CDR3 is 19 amino acids long. V lost 6 bases, J lost 2 bases, and 17 bases stayed unmatched. The CDR3 DNA is TGTGCCAGCAGAAATCCGGGACTAGCCTCCACGGTCGCCTACAATGAGCAGTTCTTC. It specifies CASRNPGLASTVAYNEQFF.

The chain couples TRBV4-1 to TRBJ2-7; 9 nucleotides align to TRBD1. Germline CDR1 and CDR2: MGHRA and YSYEKL. Unmatched junction bases numbered 8, after V lost 5 bases and J lost 3 bases. The CDR3 contains 15 residues. CDR3 sequence reads: CASSARTGDDYEQYF. The CDR3 DNA reads as TGCGCCAGCAGCGCACGGACAGGGGACGACTACGAGCAGTACTTC.

The chain has TRBV6-1 and TRBJ2-7; 7 nucleotides line up with TRBD1. The CDR3 has 14 residues. Germline CDR1 reads MNHNS; CDR2 reads SASEGT. After removal of 2 bases from V and 2 bases from J, the junction contained 3 bases not matched to a gene. CDR3 sequence reads: CASSEWTGPYEQYF. CDR3 DNA sequence: TGTGCCAGCAGTGAATGGACAGGACCCTACGAGCAGTACTTC.

This sequence joins TRBV28 and TRBJ2-7, with 8 bases that match TRBD2. In germline, CDR1 is MDHEN, CDR2 SYDVKM. J gave up 1 base and V 6 bases, and 11 bases lay outside the gene matches. CDR3 length: 16 residues. The CDR3 DNA sequence: TGTGCCAGCAGACCTCCGGGACTAGGGACTTCCTACGAGCAGTACTTC. It is translated as CASRPPGLGTSYEQYF.

The CDR3: CASRDPRGAPNTGELFF. The CDR3 DNA follows: TGTGCCAGCAGGGATCCCCGGGGGGCGCCGAACACCGGGGAGCTGTTTTTT. V is TRBV9 and J is TRBJ2-2, with D possibly matching TRBD2 (7 bases). CDR3 length: 17 residues. The germline V gene has CDR1 SGDLS and CDR2 YYNGEE. V was trimmed by 5 bases and J by 0 bases, leaving 17 bases between them. Variable domain in full (rest from reference TRBV9 and TRBJ2-2): DSGVTQTPKHLITATGQRVTLRCSPRSGDLSVYWYQQSLDQGLQFLIQYYNGEERAKGNILERFSAQQFPDLHSELNLSSLELGDSALYFCASRDPRGAPNTGELFFGEGSRLTVL.

The V and J genes are TRBV19 and TRBJ2-7; D call uncertain. The CDR3 consists of 13 residues. The germline gives CDR1 LNHDA, CDR2 SQIVND (reference sequence). V lost 3 bases and J 2 bases, leaving 8 bases between the germline ends. CDR3 sequence (DNA): TGTGCCAGTAGTATGACTCTACCCTACGAGCAGTACTTC. Its translation: CASSMTLPYEQYF.

This clone was picked up a small number of times. The rearrangement uses TRBV28 and TRBJ2-3, with D unresolved. V lost 3 bases, J lost 1 base, and 2 bases lay in between. CDR1 and CDR2 (germline): MDHEN, SYDVKM. The CDR3 loop spans 12 amino acids. The CDR3 nucleotides are TGTGCCAGCAGTTTGGGCACAGATACGCAGTATTTT. Its protein product is CASSLGTDTQYF.

The chain combines TRBV5-1 with TRBJ2-3; D not certain. Trimming took 4 bases from V and 1 from J, leaving 13 bases between them. This CDR3 region has 15 residues. In germline, CDR1 is SGHRS, CDR2 YFSETQ. CDR3 sequence: CASSLPHWRTDTQYF. As DNA, the CDR3 is TGCGCCAGCAGCCTGCCTCATTGGCGCACAGATACGCAGTATTTT.